This T cell receptor beta chain was captured in a study of metastatic and nonmetastatic thyroid tumors. General study results and limits: Within blood and tumor, benign nodules reportedly had significantly lower TCR beta diversity than malignant thyroid tumors did.

Germline V gives CDR1 KGHSH, CDR2 LQKENI. V lost 6 bases, J lost 10 bases, and 8 bases stayed unmatched. CDR3 length equals 13 residues. The sample holds many counts of this clone. No antigen is known for it. TCRdb re-processed the PCR reads through MiXCR. The table has more than 20,000 clones, 30% to 40% seen once. All patients were untreated before thyroid surgery. This sequence originates from a male donor with papillary thyroid cancer or a benign thyroid nodule (not recorded which). Some clones in this sample may be carry-over from other donors' samples. This chain connects TRBV18 to TRBJ2-1; 8 bases align to TRBD2. Sequenced: blood. CDR3 residues: CASSPGGGQEQFF. The CDR3 nucleotides read TGTGCCAGCTCCCCGGGGGGGGGGCAGGAGCAGTTCTTC.